This paragraph reports one T cell receptor (beta chain). What it recognizes is unknown. The data are from a study of shared clonotypes between healthy human individuals. Across the study: Aged 18 to 49, the donors were a couple of women and three men. Study-level findings and limits: The study sampled only blood, and tissue repertoires likely differ.

TCRdb's copy holds only in-frame clones and misses some; the assay was immunoSEQ multiplex PCR. The sample holds some 480,000 clones; roughly 85% are singletons and the top ten take over 9.5%. The CDR3 totals 13 residues. V dropped 2 bases and J dropped 0 bases, with 5 bases sitting between them. Germline V gene data show CDR1 as SGHNT and CDR2 as YYREEE (reference sequence). The source of this sequence is a woman aged 35 to 49 in good health. Some clones in this sample may be carry-over from other donors' samples. The genes are TRBV5-4 and TRBJ1-1; unclear D gene. The sample comprised PBMCs. The CDR3 loop reads CASSFYMNTEAFF. DNA of the CDR3: TGTGCCAGCAGCTTTTATATGAACACTGAAGCTTTCTTT. The full variable domain, completed using reference TRBV5-4 and TRBJ1-1, is ETGVTQSPTHLIKTRGQQVTLRCSSQSGHNTVSWYQQALGQGPQFIFQYYREEENGRGNFPPRFSGLQFPNYSSELNVNALELDDSALYLCASSFYMNTEAFFGQGTRLTVV.